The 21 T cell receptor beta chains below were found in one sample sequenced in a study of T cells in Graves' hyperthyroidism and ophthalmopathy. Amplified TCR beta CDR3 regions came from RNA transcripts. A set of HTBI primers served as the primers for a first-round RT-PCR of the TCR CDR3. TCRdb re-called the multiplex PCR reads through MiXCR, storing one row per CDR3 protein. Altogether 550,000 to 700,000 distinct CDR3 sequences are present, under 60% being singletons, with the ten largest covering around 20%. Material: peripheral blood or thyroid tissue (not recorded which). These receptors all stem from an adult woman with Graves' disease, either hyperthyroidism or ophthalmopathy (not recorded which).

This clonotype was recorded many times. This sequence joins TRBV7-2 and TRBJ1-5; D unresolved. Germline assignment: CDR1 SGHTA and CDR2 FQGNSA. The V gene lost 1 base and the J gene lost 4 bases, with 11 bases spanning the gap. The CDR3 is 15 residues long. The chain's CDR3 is CASSLGWQENQPQHF. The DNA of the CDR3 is TGTGCCAGCAGCTTAGGTTGGCAGGAAAATCAGCCCCAGCATTTT.

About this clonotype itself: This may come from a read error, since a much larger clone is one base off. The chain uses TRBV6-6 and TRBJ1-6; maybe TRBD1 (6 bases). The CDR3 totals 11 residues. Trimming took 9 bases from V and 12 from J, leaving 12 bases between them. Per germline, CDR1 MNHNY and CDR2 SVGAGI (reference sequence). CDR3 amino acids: CARGGGGPLHF. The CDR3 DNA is TGTGCCAGAGGAGGAGGGGGACCCCTCCACTTT.

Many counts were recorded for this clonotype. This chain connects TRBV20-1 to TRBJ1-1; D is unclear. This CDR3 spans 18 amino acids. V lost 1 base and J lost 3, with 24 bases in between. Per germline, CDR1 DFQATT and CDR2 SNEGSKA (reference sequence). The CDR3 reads CSARVPFGVAKTYTEAFF. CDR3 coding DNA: TGCAGTGCTAGAGTCCCTTTTGGTGTAGCTAAAACCTACACTGAAGCTTTCTTT.

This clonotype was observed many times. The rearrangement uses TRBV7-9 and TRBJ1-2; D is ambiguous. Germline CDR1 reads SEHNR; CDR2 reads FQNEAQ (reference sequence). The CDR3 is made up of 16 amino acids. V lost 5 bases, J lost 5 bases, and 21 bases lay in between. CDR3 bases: TGTGCCAGCAGCCCTACAATGGAGCGACCGCCGTATGGCTACACCTTC. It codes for CASSPTMERPPYGYTF.

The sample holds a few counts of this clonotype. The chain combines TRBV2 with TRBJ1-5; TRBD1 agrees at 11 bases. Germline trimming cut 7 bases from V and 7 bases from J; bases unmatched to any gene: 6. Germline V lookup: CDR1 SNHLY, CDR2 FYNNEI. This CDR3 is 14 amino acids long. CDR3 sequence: CASNGQGASQPQHF. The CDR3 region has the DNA TGTGCCAGCAACGGACAGGGGGCATCCCAGCCCCAGCATTTT. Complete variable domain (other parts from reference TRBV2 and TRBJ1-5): EPEVTQTPSHQVTQMGQEVILRCVPISNHLYFYWYRQILGQKVEFLVSFYNNEISEKSEIFDDQFSVERPDGSNFTLKIRSTKLEDSAMYFCASNGQGASQPQHFGDGTRLSIL.

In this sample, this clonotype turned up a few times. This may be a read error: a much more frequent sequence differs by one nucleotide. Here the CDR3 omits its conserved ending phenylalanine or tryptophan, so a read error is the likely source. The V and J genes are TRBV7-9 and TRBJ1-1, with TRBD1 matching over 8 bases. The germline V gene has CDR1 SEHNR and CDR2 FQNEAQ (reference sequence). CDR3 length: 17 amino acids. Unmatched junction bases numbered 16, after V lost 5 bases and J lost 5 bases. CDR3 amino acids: CASSRSGTGGGWTEAFL. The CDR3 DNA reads TGTGCCAGCAGCCGAAGCGGGACAGGTGGGGGGTGGACTGAAGCTTTCCTT.

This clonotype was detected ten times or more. The DNA of the CDR3 is TGCAGTGCGACAGGGCCCGCACTCATGAACACTGAAGCTTTCTTT. Translating it yields CSATGPALMNTEAFF. The chain is built from TRBV20-1 and TRBJ1-1; 7 positions agree with TRBD1. Looked up from germline, CDR1 is DFQATT and CDR2 is SNEGSKA (reference sequence). The CDR3 has 15 residues. Unmatched junction bases numbered 10, after V lost 6 bases and J lost 0 bases.

CDR3 residues: CASSYGRANTEAFF. The CDR3 DNA is TGTGCCAGCAGTTACGGGAGGGCGAACACTGAAGCTTTCTTT. The chain combines TRBV7-2 with TRBJ1-1; unclear D gene. The CDR3 is 14 amino acids. V lost 6 bases, J lost 1 base, and 12 bases lay in between. The germline CDR1 and CDR2 sequences are SGHTA and FQGNSA.

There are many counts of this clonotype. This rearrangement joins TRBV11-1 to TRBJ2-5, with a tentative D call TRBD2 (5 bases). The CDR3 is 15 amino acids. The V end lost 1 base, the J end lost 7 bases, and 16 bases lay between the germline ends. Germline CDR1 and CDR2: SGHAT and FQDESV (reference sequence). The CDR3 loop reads CASSLDLAGVGTQYF. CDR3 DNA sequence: TGTGCCAGCAGCTTAGACCTTGCCGGGGTGGGGACCCAGTACTTC.

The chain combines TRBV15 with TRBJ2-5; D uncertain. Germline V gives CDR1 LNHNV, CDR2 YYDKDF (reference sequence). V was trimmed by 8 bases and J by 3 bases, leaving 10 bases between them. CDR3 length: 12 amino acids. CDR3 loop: CATLSEEETQYF. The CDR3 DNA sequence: TGTGCCACCCTGAGCGAAGAAGAGACCCAGTACTTC.

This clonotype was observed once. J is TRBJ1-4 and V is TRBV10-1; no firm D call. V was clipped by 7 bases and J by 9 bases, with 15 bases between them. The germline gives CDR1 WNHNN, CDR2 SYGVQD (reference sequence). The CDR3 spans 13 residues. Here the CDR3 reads CASIGGKRKKLFF. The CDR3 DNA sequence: TGCGCCAGCATCGGAGGGAAGAGGAAAAAACTGTTTTTT.

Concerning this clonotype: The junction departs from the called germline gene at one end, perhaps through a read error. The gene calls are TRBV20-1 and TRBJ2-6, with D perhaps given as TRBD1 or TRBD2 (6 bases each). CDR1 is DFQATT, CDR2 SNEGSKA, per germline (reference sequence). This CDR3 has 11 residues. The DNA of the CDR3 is TGCAGTGTCACGGGGGCCAACGCCCTGACTTTC. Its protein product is CSVTGANALTF.

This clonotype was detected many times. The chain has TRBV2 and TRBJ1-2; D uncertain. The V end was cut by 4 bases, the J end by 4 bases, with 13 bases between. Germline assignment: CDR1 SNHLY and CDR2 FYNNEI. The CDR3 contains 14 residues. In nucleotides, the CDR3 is TGTGCCAGCAGTGTTGACACTGGAAGCTATGGCTACACCTTC. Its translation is CASSVDTGSYGYTF.

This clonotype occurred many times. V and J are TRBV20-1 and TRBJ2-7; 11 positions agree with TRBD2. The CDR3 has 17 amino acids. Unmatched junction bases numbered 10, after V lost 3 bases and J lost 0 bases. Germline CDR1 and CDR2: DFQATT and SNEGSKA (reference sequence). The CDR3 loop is CSASTGLAVLSSYEQYF. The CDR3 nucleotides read TGCAGTGCTAGTACGGGACTAGCGGTACTAAGCTCCTACGAGCAGTACTTC.

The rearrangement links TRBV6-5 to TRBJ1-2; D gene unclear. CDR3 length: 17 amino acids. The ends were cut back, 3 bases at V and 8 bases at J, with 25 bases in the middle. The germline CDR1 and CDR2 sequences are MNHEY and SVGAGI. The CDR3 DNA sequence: TGTGCCAGCAGTTATGGGCTCCGGGCAGCTGAGGGTGGAGGCTACACCTTC. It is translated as CASSYGLRAAEGGGYTF.

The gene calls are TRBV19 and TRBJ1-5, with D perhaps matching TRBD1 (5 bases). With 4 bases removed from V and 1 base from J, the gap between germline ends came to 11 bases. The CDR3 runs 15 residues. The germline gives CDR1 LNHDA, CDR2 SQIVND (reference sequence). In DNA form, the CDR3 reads TGTGCCAGTAGTAGGGCAGGGTTGAGCAATCAGCCCCAGCATTTT. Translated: CASSRAGLSNQPQHF.

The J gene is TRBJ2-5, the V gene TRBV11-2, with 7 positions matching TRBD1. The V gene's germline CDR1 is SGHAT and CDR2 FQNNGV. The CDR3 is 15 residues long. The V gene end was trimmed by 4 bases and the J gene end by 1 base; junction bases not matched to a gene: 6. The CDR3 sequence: CASSWRGGGQETQYF. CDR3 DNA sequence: TGTGCCAGCAGCTGGAGAGGGGGCGGCCAAGAGACCCAGTACTTC.

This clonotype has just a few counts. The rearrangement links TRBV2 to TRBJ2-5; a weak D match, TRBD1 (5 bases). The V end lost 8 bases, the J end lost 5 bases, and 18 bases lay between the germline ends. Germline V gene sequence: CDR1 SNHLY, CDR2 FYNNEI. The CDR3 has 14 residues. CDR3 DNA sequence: TGTGCCAGCGGGGCCCTTACCAGTCTCGAGACCCAGTACTTC. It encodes CASGALTSLETQYF.

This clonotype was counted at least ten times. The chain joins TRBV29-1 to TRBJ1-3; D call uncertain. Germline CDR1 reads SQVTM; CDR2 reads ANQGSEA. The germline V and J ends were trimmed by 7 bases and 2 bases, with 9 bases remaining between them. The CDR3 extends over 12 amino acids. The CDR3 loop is CSAGEAGNTIYF. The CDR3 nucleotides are TGCAGCGCCGGGGAAGCTGGAAACACCATATATTTT.

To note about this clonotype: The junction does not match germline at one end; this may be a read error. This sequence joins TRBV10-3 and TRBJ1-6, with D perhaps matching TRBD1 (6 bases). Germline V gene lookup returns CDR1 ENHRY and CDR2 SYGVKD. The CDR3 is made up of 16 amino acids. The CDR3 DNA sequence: TGTGCCAGCAGTCCGGGGACACCCTGGGAGCACTCACCCCTCCACTTT. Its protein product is CASSPGTPWEHSPLHF.

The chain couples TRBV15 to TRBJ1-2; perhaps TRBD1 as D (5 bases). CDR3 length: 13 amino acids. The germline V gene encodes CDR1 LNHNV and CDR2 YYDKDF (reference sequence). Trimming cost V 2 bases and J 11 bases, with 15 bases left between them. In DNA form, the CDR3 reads TGTGCCACCAGCAGACAGACAGCACTGGGGTACACCTTC. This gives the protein CATSRQTALGYTF.